The clone carrying this T cell receptor (beta chain) was found once. The CDR3 loop spans 19 amino acids. Looked up from germline, CDR1 is LNHDA and CDR2 is SQIVND (reference sequence). The junction had 15 bases not matched to a gene; V was cut back by 4 bases and J by 7 bases. This record comes from a study of blood T cell repertoires in COVID-19. Profiled with immunoSEQ multiplex PCR; TCRdb holds only in-frame clones, not every one. The data show about 120,000 clones, approximately 77% seen once. The clonotype was recovered from a human donor in a cohort sampled during active COVID-19. Input material: peripheral blood. The chain has TRBV19 and TRBJ2-2, with 13 bases aligning to TRBD2. CDR3 in DNA: TGTGCCAGTAGTAAGGGACTAGCGGGACGGGGAGGAGCGGTCGGGGAGCTGTTTTTT. It codes for CASSKGLAGRGGAVGELFF.